This is a list of T cell receptor beta chains from one sample in a study of cytomegalovirus exposure and HLA in healthy donors. TCRdb's copy holds only in-frame clones and misses some; the assay was immunoSEQ multiplex PCR. The table has more than 75,000 clones, about 87% seen once; the top ten hold about 2.5%. The sequencing input was PBMCs. The source of these receptors is a man younger than 35 in good health and CMV-seronegative. CDR3s include the opening cysteine and the closing phenylalanine or tryptophan. The order of the fields is J gene, D gene, clone size, CDR3 length, V gene, CDR3 protein, CDR3 DNA. D genes are given only for firm matches. Not all rows give a size; the values are once, few, many and, for expanded clones, a class.

J: TRBJ2-7; D: TRBD2; size: NA; length: 14; V: TRBV5-1; CDR3: CASSFEGGPYEQYF; DNA: TGCGCCAGCAGCTTTGAGGGAGGGCCCTACGAGCAGTACTTC
J: TRBJ2-1; D: TRBD2; size: once; length: 18; V: TRBV28; CDR3: CTSSLAPKSRGVYNEQFF; DNA: TGTACCAGCAGTTTAGCGCCTAAGTCCCGGGGGGTTTACAATGAGCAGTTCTTC
J: TRBJ2-2; D: TRBD2; size: NA; length: 17; V: TRBV19; CDR3: CASSIVGGGTNTGELFF; DNA: TGTGCCAGTAGTATAGTCGGGGGGGGGACCAACACCGGGGAGCTGTTTTTT
J: TRBJ2-4; D: NA; size: few; length: 12; V: TRBV7-9; CDR3: CASSLRSDIQYF; DNA: TGTGCCAGCAGCTTAAGATCGGACATTCAGTACTTC
J: TRBJ2-1; D: TRBD2; size: NA; length: 17; V: TRBV28; CDR3: CASRNFLAGDFYNEQFF; DNA: TGTGCCAGCAGAAATTTTCTAGCGGGAGACTTCTACAATGAGCAGTTCTTC
J: TRBJ2-1; D: TRBD1; size: NA; length: 17; V: TRBV29-1; CDR3: CSVEDPRGQGAKNEQFF; DNA: TGCAGCGTTGAAGATCCTAGAGGACAGGGGGCCAAGAATGAGCAGTTCTTC
J: TRBJ2-4; D: NA; size: once; length: 17; V: TRBV4-1; CDR3: CASSQEGVNLAKNIQYF; DNA: TGCGCCAGCAGCCAAGAAGGGGTAAACTTAGCCAAAAACATTCAGTACTTC
J: TRBJ2-1; D: TRBD2; size: once; length: 18; V: TRBV18; CDR3: CASSHLAGDYSSYNEQFF; DNA: TGTGCCAGCTCACACTTAGCGGGAGATTATAGCTCCTACAATGAGCAGTTCTTC
J: TRBJ2-5; D: TRBD2; size: NA; length: 14; V: TRBV2; CDR3: CASRGLAGIETQYF; DNA: TGTGCCAGCAGAGGACTAGCGGGAATAGAGACCCAGTACTTC
J: TRBJ2-1; D: TRBD2; size: NA; length: 15; V: TRBV6-5; CDR3: CASRDGTRRFNEQFF; DNA: TGTGCCAGCAGGGACGGGACTAGACGATTCAATGAGCAGTTCTTC
J: TRBJ1-4; D: NA; size: once; length: 15; V: TRBV11-2; CDR3: CASSLVRGTNEKLFF; DNA: TGTGCCAGCAGCTTAGTAAGGGGAACTAATGAAAAACTGTTTTTT
J: TRBJ2-3; D: TRBD2; size: NA; length: 16; V: TRBV9; CDR3: CASSVALAGLQDTQYF; DNA: TGTGCCAGCAGCGTAGCCCTAGCGGGACTCCAAGATACGCAGTATTTT
J: TRBJ1-2; D: TRBD1; size: NA; length: 17; V: TRBV18; CDR3: CASSPFETPGQGRGYTF; DNA: TGTGCCAGCTCACCCTTTGAGACGCCGGGACAGGGAAGGGGCTACACCTTC